The 26 T cell receptor beta chains listed next were all sequenced from one sample in a study of blood T cells in healthy people across ages. With a J-beta primer mix and a sample-barcoded 5' primer, a second PCR ran roughly 7 to 11 cycles. TCRdb re-called the 5' RACE reads with MiXCR, one entry per CDR3 protein. The sample includes some 1.6 million distinct CDR3 sequences, roughly 30% of them seen just once. Sequencing used blood. Every receptor here comes from a woman aged 25-40 years in good health.

In the case of this clonotype: Relative to the germline gene, one junction end is altered; a read error may explain this. The CDR3 DNA follows: TGTGCCCTGGGGGGGTTCTCCTACAAGCAGTACTTC. Its translation is CALGGFSYKQYF. This sequence joins TRBV30 and TRBJ2-7; TRBD2 aligns across 7 bases. Germline V gene data show CDR1 as GTSNPN and CDR2 as SVGIG (reference sequence). This CDR3 has 12 amino acids.

V gene TRBV7-7 combines with J gene TRBJ2-1; 7 bases agree with TRBD2. The CDR3 runs to 13 residues. The V gene's germline CDR1 is SSHAT and CDR2 FNYEAQ (reference sequence). With V trimmed by 4 bases and J by 12 bases, 9 bases remained unmatched. The CDR3 region has the DNA TGTGCCAGCAGCTCTTTGCGGGAGACGCGGCAGTTCTTC. This codes for CASSSLRETRQFF. Full variable domain (remainder filled in from reference TRBV7-7 and TRBJ2-1): GAGVSQSPRYKVTKRGQDVTLRCDPISSHATLYWYQQALGQGPEFLTYFNYEAQPDKSGLPSDRFSAERPEGSISTLTIQRTEQRDSAMYRCASSSLRETRQFFGPGTRLTVL.

CDR3 sequence (DNA): TGCGCCAGCAGCTTCAACGGGGGCGAGGGCTACACCTTC. Encoded protein: CASSFNGGEGYTF. This chain connects TRBV5-1 to TRBJ1-2; possible D gene TRBD1, 6 bases. Per the germline V gene, CDR1 is SGHRS and CDR2 is YFSETQ. The V gene lost 2 bases and the J gene lost 8 bases, with 13 bases spanning the gap. This CDR3 comprises 13 residues.

The chain couples TRBV29-1 to TRBJ2-1; the D is unclear. The CDR3 runs to 12 residues. V gave up 7 bases and J gave up 6 bases, with 13 bases separating them. CDR1 and CDR2 from the germline V gene are SQVTM and ANQGSEA. The CDR3 DNA sequence: TGCAGCGGGTTTACTACCCCCAATGAGCAGTTCTTC. Amino acids: CSGFTTPNEQFF.

This clonotype has a handful of counts. The chain is built from TRBV5-1 and TRBJ2-1; 9 nucleotides align to TRBD2. In germline, CDR1 is SGHRS, CDR2 YFSETQ. J gave up 0 bases and V 1 base, and 5 bases lay outside the gene matches. This CDR3 spans 17 amino acids. CDR3 region: CASSLMLAGSSYNEQFF. In nucleotides, the CDR3 is TGCGCCAGCAGCTTGATGCTAGCGGGAAGCTCCTACAATGAGCAGTTCTTC.

This clonotype was seen a few times. The CDR3 DNA reads as TGTGCCAGCAGTTGGGACAGCTCCGGGGGCTACACCTTC. Its protein is CASSWDSSGGYTF. This sequence joins TRBV12-3 or TRBV12-4 and TRBJ1-2; 7 nucleotides agree with TRBD1. With 4 bases clipped from V and 8 bases from J, the junction kept 7 bases outside the gene matches. The CDR3 consists of 13 residues.

The J gene is TRBJ2-3, the V gene TRBV14; no firm D call. The CDR3 runs 15 residues. V lost 1 base and J 1 base, leaving 9 bases between the germline ends. CDR1 and CDR2 from the germline V gene are SGHDN and FVKESK. The CDR3, as DNA: TGTGCCAGCAGCCAAGGAACTTTGGGCACAGATACGCAGTATTTT. This encodes CASSQGTLGTDTQYF.

This clonotype appeared a few times. The chain employs TRBV18 and TRBJ1-1, with D possibly TRBD1 on 6 matching bases. This CDR3 is 14 amino acids long. The germline gives CDR1 KGHSH, CDR2 LQKENI. V shed 2 bases and J shed 5 bases, with 12 bases lying between them. This CDR3 is CASSPSNTGTEAFF. CDR3 bases: TGTGCCAGCTCACCAAGTAATACAGGGACTGAAGCTTTCTTT.

In its sample, this clonotype was seen once. V and J are TRBV6-5 and TRBJ1-5, with 10 positions matching TRBD1. This CDR3 is built from 16 residues. V was clipped by 11 bases and J by 4 bases; unmatched bases: 14. Germline lookup yields CDR1 MNHEY and CDR2 SVGAGI. The CDR3: CAGLEWDRGRNQPQHF. CDR3 coding DNA: TGTGCCGGCCTTGAATGGGACAGGGGACGGAATCAGCCCCAGCATTTT.

This clonotype appeared many times. The chain links TRBV7-3 to TRBJ2-7, with no clear D. This CDR3 spans 13 amino acids. V lost 3 bases and J 2 bases, leaving 8 bases between the germline ends. Germline V gene sequence: CDR1 SGHTA, CDR2 FQGTGA. The DNA of the CDR3 is TGTGCCAGCAGCTTCGGCCCTACCTACGAGCAGTACTTC. Its translation: CASSFGPTYEQYF.

This clonotype was detected ten times or more. The chain combines TRBV15 with TRBJ2-7, with TRBD1 matching 9 bases. V trimming: 5 bases; J trimming: 5 bases; junction bases outside the gene matches: 10. Germline V lookup: CDR1 LNHNV, CDR2 YYDKDF (reference sequence). The CDR3 runs to 15 residues. The CDR3 spells CATSELTGGMDEQYF. CDR3 sequence (DNA): TGTGCCACCAGCGAGTTGACAGGGGGTATGGACGAGCAGTACTTC.

This clonotype came up once. CDR3 nucleotides: TGTGCCAGCTCGGCGGCAGGGTATAATTCACCCCTCCACTTT. Its translation: CASSAAGYNSPLHF. This chain joins TRBV18 and TRBJ1-6, with a weak D call TRBD1 (5 bases). The CDR3 sequence is 14 residues long. The V end was cut by 6 bases, the J end by 4 bases, with 10 bases between. CDR1 is KGHSH and CDR2 is LQKENI in the germline V gene. Full variable domain (outside the CDR3, taken from reference TRBV18 and TRBJ1-6): NAGVMQNPRHLVRRRGQEARLRCSPMKGHSHVYWYRQLPEEGLKFMVYLQKENIIDESGMPKERFSAEFPKEGPSILRIQQVVRGDSAAYFCASSAAGYNSPLHFGNGTRLTVT.

The V and J genes are TRBV7-3 and TRBJ2-5; the D is unclear. The CDR3 contains 16 residues. V gave up 2 bases and J gave up 5 bases, with 18 bases separating them. Germline CDR1 is SGHTA and CDR2 is FQGTGA. The DNA of the CDR3 is TGTGCCAGCAGCTTATCCCTACCGTCGTCCCCTGAGACCCAGTACTTC. This translates into CASSLSLPSSPETQYF.

This clonotype was counted many times. J is TRBJ2-5 and V is TRBV28, with TRBD2 matching over 16 bases. The CDR3 loop spans 16 amino acids. V was pared by 5 bases and J by 4 bases, with 4 bases of the junction left unmatched. CDR1 and CDR2 from the germline V gene are MDHEN and SYDVKM. DNA for the CDR3: TGTGCCAGCAGTCCGGGACTAGCGGGAGGGAGAGAGACCCAGTACTTC. It yields the protein CASSPGLAGGRETQYF. The whole variable domain, remainder taken from reference TRBV28 and TRBJ2-5, is DVKVTQSSRYLVKRTGEKVFLECVQDMDHENMFWYRQDPGLGLRLIYFSYDVKMKEKGDIPEGYSVSREKKERFSLILESASTNQTSMYLCASSPGLAGGRETQYFGPGTRLLVL.

The genes are TRBV20-1 and TRBJ2-1; 7 nucleotides agree with TRBD2. There are 13 residues in the CDR3. The J segment lost 3 bases and the V segment lost 4 bases, leaving 3 bases of the junction unmatched. Germline CDR1 DFQATT, CDR2 SNEGSKA (reference sequence). The CDR3 reads CSATRDYYNEQFF. For the CDR3, the DNA is TGCAGTGCTACCCGGGACTACTACAATGAGCAGTTCTTC.

This clonotype was found a few times. The CDR3 DNA follows: TGCAGTGCTAGAGATCTTCGGGGGGCGTTCGGGGAGCTGTTTTTT. It encodes CSARDLRGAFGELFF. The chain recombines TRBV20-1 with TRBJ2-2, with D maybe TRBD2 (7 bases). The CDR3 length is 15 residues. Germline V CDR1 and CDR2: DFQATT, SNEGSKA (reference sequence). Trimming stripped 0 bases from V and 7 bases from J, with 15 bases between.

A word on this clonotype: A junction boundary mismatches the germline segment, possibly from a read error. V usage is TRBV12-3 or TRBV12-4 and J usage is TRBJ2-1; D is uncertain. The CDR3 extends over 13 amino acids. Written as DNA, the CDR3 is TGTACCAGCAGTTTGAACGGCGTCAGTGAGCAGTTCTTC. The encoded protein is CTSSLNGVSEQFF.

Note on this clonotype: A read error may account for a junction end that differs from germline. This chain joins TRBV9 and TRBJ2-1; D not certain. This CDR3 has 15 amino acids. Germline values: CDR1 SGDLS, CDR2 YYNGEE. For the CDR3, the DNA is TGTGCCAGCAGCGAGGGAAGGACCGTAATCAATGGGCAGTTCTTC. Protein sequence: CASSEGRTVINGQFF.

With respect to this clonotype: This clone may be a read error of a much larger clone one base away. V and J are TRBV3-1 and TRBJ2-1; D is unresolved. The CDR3 covers 17 residues. Per germline, CDR1 LGHDT and CDR2 YNNKEL (reference sequence). The CDR3 region is CVSSQDPYWPTYNEQFF. Written as DNA, the CDR3 is TGTGTCAGCAGCCAAGATCCTTACTGGCCAACCTACAATGAGCAGTTCTTC.

The chain combines TRBV4-1 with TRBJ2-7; 8 bases are a match to TRBD1. The DNA end is more similar to TRBJ2-5, so the J call may be wrong. Per germline, CDR1 MGHRA and CDR2 YSYEKL. The CDR3 length is 14 residues. The CDR3 reads CASSQGQGWETQYF. CDR3 sequence (DNA): TGCGCCAGCAGCCAAGGACAGGGGTGGGAGACCCAGTACTTC.

The chain recombines TRBV27 with TRBJ2-3, with 9 bases lining up with TRBD1. The CDR3 runs to 15 residues. With 2 bases clipped from V and 6 bases from J, the junction kept 6 bases outside the gene matches. CDR1 is MNHEY, CDR2 SMNVEV, per germline (reference sequence). The CDR3 protein is CASSLPGQGLDTQYF. The CDR3 DNA is TGTGCCAGCAGTTTACCAGGACAGGGGTTGGATACGCAGTATTTT.

This clonotype was recorded a few times. The V call is TRBV5-1, the J call TRBJ2-5, with TRBD2 matching over 11 bases. V dropped 1 base and J dropped 4; count of bases not matched to a gene: 6. The CDR3 spans 16 residues. Germline CDR1 SGHRS, CDR2 YFSETQ. The CDR3 sequence: CASSLSLAGGSETQYF. For the CDR3, the DNA is TGCGCCAGCAGCTTGAGCCTAGCGGGGGGCTCAGAGACCCAGTACTTC. Variable domain in full (rest from reference TRBV5-1 and TRBJ2-5): KAGVTQTPRYLIKTRGQQVTLSCSPISGHRSVSWYQQTPGQGLQFLFEYFSETQRNKGNFPGRFSGRQFSNSRSEMNVSTLELGDSALYLCASSLSLAGGSETQYFGPGTRLLVL.

V is TRBV7-9 and J is TRBJ2-7; 8 bases agree with TRBD2. V lost 3 bases to trimming and J lost 6 bases; unmatched junction nucleotides: 7. This CDR3 has 14 residues. Germline CDR1 SEHNR, CDR2 FQNEAQ (reference sequence). CDR3 nucleotide sequence: TGTGCCAGCAGCTTTCAGCGGGAGTCCCTCGAGCAGTACTTC. Its protein is CASSFQRESLEQYF.

The chain couples TRBV12-3 or TRBV12-4 to TRBJ1-2, with 9 positions matching TRBD1. This CDR3 is 14 amino acids long. V lost 5 bases to trimming and J lost 8 bases; unmatched junction nucleotides: 9. The CDR3 spells CASSDRGFTFGYTF. CDR3 nucleotides: TGTGCCAGCAGTGACAGGGGGTTTACCTTCGGCTACACCTTC.

The chain has TRBV7-3 and TRBJ2-3; the D call may be TRBD1 or TRBD2 (5 bases each). In germline, CDR1 is SGHTA, CDR2 FQGTGA. V was shortened by 7 bases and J by 8 bases, with 13 bases between the two germline ends. The CDR3 runs to 12 residues. The chain's CDR3 is CASTQVGGTQYF. As DNA, the CDR3 is TGTGCCAGCACCCAAGTTGGGGGTACGCAGTATTTT.

Comment on this clonotype: This may arise from a read error, as a much more abundant clone is one base away. This chain connects TRBV20-1 to TRBJ1-5; the D is unclear. The CDR3 sequence is 13 residues long. The germline V gene encodes CDR1 DFQATT and CDR2 SNEGSKA (reference sequence). V was shortened by 5 bases and J by 0 bases, with 8 bases between the two germline ends. CDR3 amino acids: CSAQAYSNQPQHF. In DNA form, the CDR3 reads TGCAGTGCTCAAGCTTATAGCAATCAGCCCCAGCATTTT.